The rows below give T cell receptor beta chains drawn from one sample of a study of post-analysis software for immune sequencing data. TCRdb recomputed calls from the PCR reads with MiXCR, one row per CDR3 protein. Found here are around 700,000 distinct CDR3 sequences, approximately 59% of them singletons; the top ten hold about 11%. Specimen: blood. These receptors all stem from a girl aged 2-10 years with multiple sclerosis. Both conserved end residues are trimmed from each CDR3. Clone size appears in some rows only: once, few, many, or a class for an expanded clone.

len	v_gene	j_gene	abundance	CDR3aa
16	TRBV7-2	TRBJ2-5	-	ASSLGLGLAGTQETQY
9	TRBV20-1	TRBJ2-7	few	SASRLYEQY
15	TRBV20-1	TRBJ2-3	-	SARDLETRRSTDTQY
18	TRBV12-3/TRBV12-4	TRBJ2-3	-	ASSRFQGGPGNTSTDTQY
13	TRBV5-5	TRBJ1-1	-	ASRPGTGINTEAF
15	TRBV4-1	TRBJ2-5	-	ASSQDRLAGWGETQY
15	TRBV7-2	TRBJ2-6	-	ASSLDAGAAGANVLT
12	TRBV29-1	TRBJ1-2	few	SVFGTDKVYGYT
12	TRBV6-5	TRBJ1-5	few	ASSYSEGNQPQH
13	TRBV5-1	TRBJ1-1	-	ASSLGRQGYTEVF
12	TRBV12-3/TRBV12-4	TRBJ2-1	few	ASSPGARYNEQF